The clone carrying this T cell receptor (beta chain) came up many times. The target antigen is unknown. Inclusion characteristics of ophthalmopathy patients comprised a Clinical Activity Score of at least 3, a NOSPECS grade of at least 4, and duration under 3 months. In making diagnoses, clinical symptoms, serum thyroxine and TRAb, thyroid ultrasound and orbital computed tomography were all used. This specimen belongs to a study of T cells in Graves' hyperthyroidism and ophthalmopathy. Study results and limitations: Blood also carried most thyroid clonotypes expanded above 0.001.

Researchers took RNA transcripts and amplified the TCR beta CDR3 regions from them. HTBI primers drove first-round RT-PCR of the TCR CDR3. TCRdb redid the calling of the multiplex PCR reads with MiXCR, one entry per CDR3 protein. The data show about 350,000 distinct CDR3 sequences, about a sixth seen once. Germline V gene lookup returns CDR1 LNHDA and CDR2 SQIVND (reference sequence). This CDR3 contains 13 residues. The V end lost 8 bases, the J end lost 0 bases, and 10 bases lay between the germline ends. V is TRBV19 and J is TRBJ1-1; D ambiguous. This receptor was taken from a woman between 35 and 50 years old with Graves' ophthalmopathy. Sequenced sample: blood. The CDR3: CASGPGMNTEAFF. The CDR3 region has the DNA TGTGCCAGTGGGCCTGGGATGAACACTGAAGCTTTCTTT.